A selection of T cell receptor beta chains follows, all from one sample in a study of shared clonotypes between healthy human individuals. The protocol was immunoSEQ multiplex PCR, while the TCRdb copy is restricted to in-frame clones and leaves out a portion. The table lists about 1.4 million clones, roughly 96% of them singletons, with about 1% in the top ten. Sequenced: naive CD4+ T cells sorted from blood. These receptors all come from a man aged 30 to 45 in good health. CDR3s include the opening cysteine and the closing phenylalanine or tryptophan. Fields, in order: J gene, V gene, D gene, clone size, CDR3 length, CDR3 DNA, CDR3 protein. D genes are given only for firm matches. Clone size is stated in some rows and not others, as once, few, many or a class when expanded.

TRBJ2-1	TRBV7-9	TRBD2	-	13	TGTGCCGGAGGCCTAGCGGTTTACAATGAGCAGTTCTTC	CAGGLAVYNEQFF
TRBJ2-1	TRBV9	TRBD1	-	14	TGTGCCAGCAGCCCCTCGGGACAGCACAATGAGCAGTTCTTC	CASSPSGQHNEQFF
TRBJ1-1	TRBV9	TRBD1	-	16	TGTGCCAGCAGCGCCGGACAGGGGATGGGGAACACTGAAGCTTTCTTT	CASSAGQGMGNTEAFF
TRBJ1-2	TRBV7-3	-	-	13	TGTGCCAGCAGCTCAGACACCGACTATGGCTACACCTTC	CASSSDTDYGYTF
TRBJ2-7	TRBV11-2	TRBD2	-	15	TGTGCCAGCAGCGGGAGGACTAGCGACATCTACGAGCAGTACTTC	CASSGRTSDIYEQYF
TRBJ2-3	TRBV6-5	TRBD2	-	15	TGTGCCAGCAGTCTACTAGCGGCCCTCACAGATACGCAGTATTTT	CASSLLAALTDTQYF
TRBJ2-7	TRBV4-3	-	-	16	TGCGCCAGCAGCCAAGTTGTGACTATCCTTACCTACGAGCAGTACTTC	CASSQVVTILTYEQYF
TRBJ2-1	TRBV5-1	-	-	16	TGCGCCAGCAGCTTCGACGGTACGAGCTCCTACAATGAGCAGTTCTTC	CASSFDGTSSYNEQFF
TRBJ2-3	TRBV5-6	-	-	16	TGTGCCAGCTCGCCCCAGGCGAGGTTCGGCACAGATACGCAGTATTTT	CASSPQARFGTDTQYF
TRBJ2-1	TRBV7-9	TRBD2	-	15	TGTGCCAGCAGCTACGGGACCATAGCGGGTGAAAGGGAGTTCTTC	CASSYGTIAGEREFF
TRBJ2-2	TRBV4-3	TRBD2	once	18	TGCGCCAGCAGCCAAGCCCCAACTAGCGGGGGGAACACCGGGGAGCTGTTTTTT	CASSQAPTSGGNTGELFF
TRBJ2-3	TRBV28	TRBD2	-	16	TGTGCCAGCAGTCCGGGCGGAGCTAGCGGCCGCGATACGCAGTATTTT	CASSPGGASGRDTQYF
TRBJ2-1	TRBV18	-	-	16	TGTGCCAGCTCACCAACGGGCGCTTACTCCTACAATGAGCAGTTCTTC	CASSPTGAYSYNEQFF
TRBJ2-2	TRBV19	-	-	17	TGTGCCAGTAGTATAGTAGGGGGCGGGGGTAGCCCCGGGGAGCTGTTTTTT	CASSIVGGGGSPGELFF
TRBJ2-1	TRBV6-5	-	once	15	TGTGCCAGCAGTTACACAGCGGGTGGGGGGAATGAGCAGTTCTTC	CASSYTAGGGNEQFF
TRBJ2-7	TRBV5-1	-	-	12	TGCGCCAGCAGCCAAACCCGCTACGAGCAGTACTTC	CASSQTRYEQYF
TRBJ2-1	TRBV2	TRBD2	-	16	TGTGCCATGGGGGGGACTAGCGGGAGAATTGACAATGAGCAGTTCTTC	CAMGGTSGRIDNEQFF
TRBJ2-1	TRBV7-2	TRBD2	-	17	TGTGCCAGCAGCTTAGGCAACCTAGCGGGAGGAGAAGTTGAGCAGTTCTTC	CASSLGNLAGGEVEQFF
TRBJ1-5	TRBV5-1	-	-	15	TGCGCCAGCAGACTTACAGACAATAGCAATCAGCCCCAGCATTTT	CASRLTDNSNQPQHF
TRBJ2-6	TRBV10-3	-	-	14	TGTGCCACCGGACTGCCCTCTGGGGCCAACGTCCTGACTTTC	CATGLPSGANVLTF
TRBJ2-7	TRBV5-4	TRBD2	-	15	TGTGCCAGCAGCCCTAGCGGGGGGACCCCCTACGAGCAGTACTTC	CASSPSGGTPYEQYF
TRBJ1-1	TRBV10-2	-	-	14	TGCGCCAGCAGTGGGGTCGTTATGAACACTGAAGCTTTCTTT	CASSGVVMNTEAFF